The 32 T cell receptor beta chains below come from one sample, sequenced in a study of Tregs in tolerant kidney transplant recipients. Assay used: immunoSEQ multiplex PCR; TCRdb lists only in-frame clones, some missing. The data contain more than 25,000 clones, over 75% of them singletons. No antigen has been identified for these receptors. Source material: Tregs from blood cultured with allogeneic cells. Every receptor here comes from a human donor in good health.

With respect to this clone: This sample also contains other DNA sequences that code for the same CDR3. The chain combines TRBV9 with TRBJ2-5; D remains ambiguous. Germline V CDR1 and CDR2: SGDLS, YYNGEE. Deletions cut 0 bases from V and 1 base from J, with 4 bases between. This CDR3 is built from 13 residues. CDR3 bases: TGTGCCAGCAGCGTAGGCCCCCAAGAGACCCAGTACTTC. It encodes CASSVGPQETQYF.

The chain carries TRBV9 and TRBJ2-3; 8 bases line up with TRBD2. The germline V gene has CDR1 SGDLS and CDR2 YYNGEE. CDR3 size: 19 residues. Unmatched junction bases numbered 18, after V lost 4 bases and J lost 2 bases. CDR3 residues: CASSPRGSWAGGFTDTQYF. In DNA, the CDR3 is TGTGCCAGCAGCCCGAGAGGTTCTTGGGCGGGGGGCTTCACAGATACGCAGTATTTT.

The J gene is TRBJ1-3, the V gene TRBV7-8; no definite D call. Looked up from germline, CDR1 is SGHVS and CDR2 is FQNEAQ. The CDR3 length is 13 residues. V dropped 1 base and J dropped 4 bases, with 5 bases sitting between them. The CDR3 coding sequence is TGTGCCAGCAGCTTAGTGTCCGGAAACACCATATATTTT. It specifies CASSLVSGNTIYF. Based on the CDR3 plus reference TRBV7-8 and TRBJ1-3, the full variable domain is GAGVSQSPRYKVAKRGQDVALRCDPISGHVSLFWYQQALGQGPEFLTYFQNEAQLDKSGLPSDRFFAERPEGSVSTLKIQRTQQEDSAVYLCASSLVSGNTIYFGEGSWLTVV.

The chain links TRBV19 to TRBJ2-2, with TRBD1 as a possible D gene (6 bases). This CDR3 contains 18 residues. Germline V gives CDR1 LNHDA, CDR2 SQIVND (reference sequence). V was cut by 4 bases and J by 0 bases, with 18 bases left in between. The CDR3 is CASSTPLLGQSNTGELFF. CDR3 nucleotide sequence: TGTGCCAGTAGTACACCCCTTTTAGGACAGTCGAACACCGGGGAGCTGTTTTTT.

The CDR3 is CASSPLPSGANVLTF. CDR3 in DNA: TGTGCCAGCAGCCCCCTCCCGTCTGGGGCCAACGTCCTGACTTTC. The chain links TRBV4-2 to TRBJ2-6; D unresolved. This CDR3 has 15 residues. Germline V gene lookup returns CDR1 LGHNA and CDR2 YNFKEQ. The ends were cut back, 4 bases at V and 1 base at J, with 8 bases in the middle.

The V gene is TRBV7-2, the J gene TRBJ2-1, with 12 bases lining up with TRBD2. Germline V gives CDR1 SGHTA, CDR2 FQGNSA. CDR3 length: 15 amino acids. J gave up 10 bases and V 5 bases, and 9 bases lay outside the gene matches. The CDR3 here is CASSVPGLAGREQFF. The CDR3 region has the DNA TGTGCCAGCAGCGTCCCGGGACTAGCGGGCCGGGAGCAGTTCTTC.

There are a few counts of this clone. The chain has TRBV30 and TRBJ1-1; possibly TRBD1 for D (6 bases). This CDR3 is 13 amino acids long. Germline loops: CDR1 GTSNPN, CDR2 SVGIG (reference sequence). Trimming left V 0 bases short and J 3 bases short, with 8 bases between. CDR3 loop: CAWSVSGDTEAFF. The DNA for the CDR3 is TGTGCCTGGAGTGTATCAGGGGACACTGAAGCTTTCTTT.

V is TRBV18 and J is TRBJ2-1; possible D gene TRBD1, 5 bases. Trimming removed 2 bases from V and 8 bases from J, with 16 bases in between. Germline lookup yields CDR1 KGHSH and CDR2 LQKENI. The CDR3 is made up of 15 amino acids. The CDR3 bases are TGTGCCAGCTCACCAGGGGCCCCCTCGGTCTATGAGCAGTTCTTC. Encoded protein: CASSPGAPSVYEQFF. The whole variable domain, remainder taken from reference TRBV18 and TRBJ2-1, is NAGVMQNPRHLVRRRGQEARLRCSPMKGHSHVYWYRQLPEEGLKFMVYLQKENIIDESGMPKERFSAEFPKEGPSILRIQQVVRGDSAAYFCASSPGAPSVYEQFFGPGTRLTVL.

The chain combines TRBV19 with TRBJ2-1; 7 nucleotides agree with TRBD2. CDR3 length: 15 residues. CDR1 and CDR2 (germline): LNHDA, SQIVND (reference sequence). The junction had 12 bases not matched to a gene; V was cut back by 9 bases and J by 4 bases. CDR3: CASSSSGLLYNEQFF. The CDR3 coding sequence is TGTGCCAGCTCTTCTAGCGGCCTTCTTTACAATGAGCAGTTCTTC.

This chain joins TRBV5-1 and TRBJ2-7; D is perhaps TRBD1 (6 bases). The CDR3 loop spans 12 amino acids. The V and J ends lost 1 base and 4 bases respectively, with 6 bases between them. The V gene's germline CDR1 is SGHRS and CDR2 YFSETQ. The CDR3 loop reads CASSLTGYEQYF. The CDR3, as DNA: TGCGCCAGCAGCTTGACAGGGTACGAGCAGTACTTC.

This clone has just one count. The CDR3 protein is CAIDPSGISSYNEQFF. The CDR3 bases are TGTGCCATCGACCCTAGCGGGATTAGCTCCTACAATGAGCAGTTCTTC. The gene calls are TRBV10-3 and TRBJ2-1, with TRBD2 matching over 9 bases. Germline V CDR1 and CDR2: ENHRY, SYGVKD. V shed 8 bases and J 0 bases; nucleotides not matched to a gene: 8. CDR3 length: 16 residues.

This clone was picked up one time. V usage is TRBV7-6 and J usage is TRBJ2-1, with TRBD2 matching 15 bases. Trimming at V came to 5 bases and at J to 7 bases, leaving 9 bases not matched to a gene. The CDR3 length is 17 residues. Germline values: CDR1 SGHVS, CDR2 FNYEAQ. CDR3 nucleotide sequence: TGTGCCAGCAGCCCCCGGACTAGCGGGAGGGGTATTAATGAGCAGTTCTTC. As protein: CASSPRTSGRGINEQFF. Combining the CDR3 with reference TRBV7-6 and TRBJ2-1 gives the whole variable domain GAGVSQSPRYKVTKRGQDVALRCDPISGHVSLYWYRQALGQGPEFLTYFNYEAQQDKSGLPNDRFSAERPEGSISTLTIQRTEQRDSAMYRCASSPRTSGRGINEQFFGPGTRLTVL.

The CDR3, as DNA: TGCGCCAGCAGCTTGCCCCGACTAGCGGGTGGCAATGAGCAGTTCTTC. This gives the protein CASSLPRLAGGNEQFF. This rearrangement joins TRBV5-1 to TRBJ2-1, with 10 bases that match TRBD2. The V and J ends lost 1 base and 6 bases, in that order; junction bases with no gene match: 7. The CDR3 length is 16 residues. CDR1 is SGHRS and CDR2 is YFSETQ in the germline V gene.

This sequence joins TRBV7-2 and TRBJ2-5; TRBD2 might be the D (6 bases). V was trimmed by 5 bases and J by 3 bases, leaving 16 bases between them. The CDR3 runs 15 residues. Germline V gives CDR1 SGHTA, CDR2 FQGNSA. The CDR3, as DNA: TGTGCCAGCAGCGCGCGACTAGGTGGGGAAGAGACCCAGTACTTC. It translates to CASSARLGGEETQYF.

This clone occurred once. Written as DNA, the CDR3 is TGTGCCAGCAGATCGTACACAGATACGCAGTATTTT. The encoded protein is CASRSYTDTQYF. The chain uses TRBV7-2 and TRBJ2-3; no clear D gene. This CDR3 comprises 12 residues. The germline V gene has CDR1 SGHTA and CDR2 FQGNSA. V was clipped by 6 bases and J by 2 bases, with 6 bases between them.

This chain connects TRBV27 to TRBJ2-1; 7 positions agree with TRBD1. The CDR3 contains 13 residues. The V gene end was trimmed by 2 bases and the J gene end by 7 bases; junction bases not matched to a gene: 2. Germline loops: CDR1 MNHEY, CDR2 SMNVEV (reference sequence). The CDR3 sequence is CASSLRRGNEQFF. The CDR3 nucleotides read TGTGCCAGCAGTTTACGCAGGGGGAATGAGCAGTTCTTC.

The V and J genes are TRBV2 and TRBJ2-6; tentatively, D is TRBD2 (5 bases). Germline CDR1 and CDR2: SNHLY and FYNNEI. V was pared by 9 bases and J by 2 bases, with 14 bases between. The CDR3 consists of 15 residues. In nucleotides, the CDR3 is TGTGCCAGTCGCCGTCCCGGGGCTGGGGCCAACGTCCTGACTTTC. Amino acid sequence: CASRRPGAGANVLTF.

The chain couples TRBV18 to TRBJ2-2, with D perhaps matching TRBD2 (6 bases). Trimming shortened V by 3 bases and J by 1 base, and 21 bases separated the two germline ends. Germline V gene data show CDR1 as KGHSH and CDR2 as LQKENI. The CDR3 sequence is 19 residues long. The CDR3 region has the DNA TGTGCCAGCTCACCCGCGGCCGCTGGGGGGAAACTGAACACCGGGGAGCTGTTTTTT. It encodes CASSPAAAGGKLNTGELFF.

V and J are TRBV7-2 and TRBJ1-6, with a possible D match to TRBD1 (6 bases). The CDR3 length is 19 residues. The germline V and J ends were trimmed by 1 base and 0 bases, with 16 bases remaining between them. Germline CDR1 is SGHTA and CDR2 is FQGNSA. CDR3 DNA sequence: TGTGCCAGCAGCTTAGTTCCCGGACAGCCAAGCTCCTATAATTCACCCCTCCACTTT. Protein: CASSLVPGQPSSYNSPLHF.

The V call is TRBV6-6, the J call TRBJ1-2; TRBD1 might be the D (6 bases). V lost 0 bases to trimming and J lost 6 bases, with 14 bases between them. This CDR3 is built from 15 residues. Germline V gene lookup returns CDR1 MNHNY and CDR2 SVGAGI (reference sequence). The DNA for the CDR3 is TGTGCCAGCAGTTACTCGAGGACAGCAAGGGATGGCTACACCTTC. Protein sequence: CASSYSRTARDGYTF.

This clone was detected a few times. This sample also contains other DNA sequences that code for the same CDR3. This chain connects TRBV20-1 to TRBJ2-3, with TRBD2 matching 8 bases. Unmatched junction bases numbered 1, after V lost 5 bases and J lost 6 bases. The CDR3 runs 11 residues. CDR1 and CDR2 from the germline V gene are DFQATT and SNEGSKA (reference sequence). The CDR3 nucleotides are TGCAGTGCTCGACTAGCGGATACGCAGTATTTT. This sequence encodes CSARLADTQYF.

V is TRBV5-6 and J is TRBJ2-3; D is undetermined. The germline gives CDR1 SGHDT, CDR2 YYEEEE. The CDR3 spans 16 residues. Trimming took off 1 base at V and 2 bases at J, with 14 bases between the two ends. CDR3 sequence (DNA): TGTGCCAGCAGCTTGTTCCCCGCGGACCTCACAGATACGCAGTATTTT. It is translated as CASSLFPADLTDTQYF.

This clone came up once. The chain couples TRBV10-2 to TRBJ2-3; TRBD1 or TRBD2 may be the D gene (5 bases each). This CDR3 is built from 18 residues. V lost 2 bases, J lost 1 base, and 19 bases lay in between. Germline assignment: CDR1 WSHSY and CDR2 SAAADI. The CDR3 sequence: CASSEVVGTPRGTDTQYF. The CDR3 DNA sequence: TGCGCCAGCAGTGAGGTTGTTGGGACCCCCCGAGGCACAGATACGCAGTATTTT.

This clone was detected only a few times. The chain has TRBV30 and TRBJ2-7; possible D gene TRBD2, 6 bases. CDR3 length equals 13 residues. From germline, CDR1 is GTSNPN and CDR2 SVGIG (reference sequence). Trimming pared 5 bases from V and 6 bases from J, leaving 17 bases between. This chain's CDR3 is CAWGAGPTSEQYF. Here the CDR3 DNA reads TGTGCCTGGGGGGCGGGACCGACCAGCGAGCAGTACTTC. Supplemented by reference TRBV30 and TRBJ2-7, the full variable domain reads SQTIHQWPATLVQPVGSPLSLECTVEGTSNPNLYWYRQAAGRGLQLLFYSVGIGQISSEVPQNLSASRPQDRQFILSSKKLLLSDSGFYLCAWGAGPTSEQYFGPGTRLTVT.

This chain connects TRBV7-2 to TRBJ1-2; D is unresolved. V was cut by 1 base and J by 4 bases, with 7 bases left in between. This CDR3 has 13 amino acids. Per the germline V gene, CDR1 is SGHTA and CDR2 is FQGNSA. This chain's CDR3 is CASSLVQSYGYTF. The CDR3 coding sequence is TGTGCCAGCAGCTTAGTCCAGAGCTATGGCTACACCTTC.

This sequence joins TRBV11-3 and TRBJ1-2; D might be TRBD1 (5 bases). V was cut by 1 base and J by 8 bases, with 14 bases left in between. Germline V CDR1 and CDR2: SGHNT, YENEEA. This CDR3 is built from 14 residues. The CDR3 DNA reads TGTGCCAGCAGCTTAGCTTTTGAGGGACGCGGCTACACCTTC. As protein: CASSLAFEGRGYTF.

CDR3 in amino acids: CAWSPGGTGISFF. The CDR3 nucleotides read TGTGCCTGGAGTCCGGGCGGGACAGGGATATCTTTCTTT. V gene TRBV30 combines with J gene TRBJ1-1; 9 nucleotides align to TRBD1. This CDR3 region has 13 residues. Unmatched junction bases numbered 10, after V lost 2 bases and J lost 12 bases. CDR1 and CDR2 (germline): GTSNPN, SVGIG (reference sequence).

The chain has TRBV30 and TRBJ2-2; 9 nucleotides line up with TRBD2. The ends lost 0 bases at V and 5 bases at J; junction bases unmatched: 4. The CDR3 covers 15 residues. The germline V gene encodes CDR1 GTSNPN and CDR2 SVGIG (reference sequence). DNA of the CDR3: TGTGCCTGGAGTGTTGCGGGGGGGCCAACCGGGGAGCTGTTTTTT. Protein product: CAWSVAGGPTGELFF.

The V gene is TRBV5-4, the J gene TRBJ2-2; D is perhaps TRBD2 (7 bases). CDR1 is SGHNT and CDR2 is YYREEE in the germline V gene (reference sequence). Trimming removed 1 base from V and 5 bases from J, with 15 bases in between. The CDR3 is 16 amino acids. CDR3 sequence (DNA): TGTGCCAGCAGCTTGAGGGCGGGGGCTGGAACCGGGGAGCTGTTTTTT. Protein product: CASSLRAGAGTGELFF.

This chain links TRBV5-1 with TRBJ2-1; perhaps D is TRBD1 or TRBD2 (6 bases each). Trimming cost V 1 base and J 9 bases, with 17 bases left between them. The CDR3 length is 15 residues. Germline values: CDR1 SGHRS, CDR2 YFSETQ. CDR3 residues: CASSLTWGADGEQFF. In DNA, the CDR3 is TGCGCCAGCAGCTTGACCTGGGGGGCCGACGGTGAGCAGTTCTTC.

The chain couples TRBV29-1 to TRBJ1-2; the D is unclear. This CDR3 contains 12 residues. Per germline, CDR1 SQVTM and CDR2 ANQGSEA. Trimming pared 4 bases from V and 1 base from J, leaving 7 bases between. The CDR3 DNA follows: TGCAGCGTTGTTCTGCTTAACTATGGCTACACCTTC. Translated, it gives CSVVLLNYGYTF.

The J gene is TRBJ2-7, the V gene TRBV18; D not certain. CDR1 and CDR2 from the germline V gene are KGHSH and LQKENI. The CDR3 sequence is 14 residues long. Trimming removed 2 bases at V and 2 bases at J, with 10 bases between. The CDR3 loop reads CASSPGRRTYEQYF. CDR3 nucleotides: TGTGCCAGCTCACCAGGTCGGAGAACCTACGAGCAGTACTTC.